This TCR beta chain originates from a study of shared clonotypes between healthy human individuals. Study-wide context: Three plates were used per donor for CD4 naive, three for CD4 memory, two for CD8 naive and one for CD8 memory.

On this clone itself: Its antigen is not identified.

The assay was immunoSEQ multiplex PCR, and TCRdb's table has in-frame clones only and misses some. The data show about 2.3 million clones, 85% to 95% seen once. V dropped 0 bases and J dropped 3 bases, with 9 bases sitting between them. This CDR3 region has 15 residues. Germline CDR1 is MNHNY and CDR2 is SVGAGI (reference sequence). Study outcomes and limitations: It was anticipated that sequencing depth would influence how many clonotypes donors shared.

Sequenced input: naive CD4+ T cells from PBMCs. Subset meaning: CD45RA+ positively selected. The TCR originated in a man aged 18 to 29 in good health. Some clones in this sample may be carry-over from other donors' samples. This chain joins TRBV6-6 and TRBJ2-1, with D unclear. The CDR3 nucleotides read TGTGCCAGCAGTTACTCTTCGACTGACTACAATGAGCAGTTCTTC. Translating it yields CASSYSSTDYNEQFF.